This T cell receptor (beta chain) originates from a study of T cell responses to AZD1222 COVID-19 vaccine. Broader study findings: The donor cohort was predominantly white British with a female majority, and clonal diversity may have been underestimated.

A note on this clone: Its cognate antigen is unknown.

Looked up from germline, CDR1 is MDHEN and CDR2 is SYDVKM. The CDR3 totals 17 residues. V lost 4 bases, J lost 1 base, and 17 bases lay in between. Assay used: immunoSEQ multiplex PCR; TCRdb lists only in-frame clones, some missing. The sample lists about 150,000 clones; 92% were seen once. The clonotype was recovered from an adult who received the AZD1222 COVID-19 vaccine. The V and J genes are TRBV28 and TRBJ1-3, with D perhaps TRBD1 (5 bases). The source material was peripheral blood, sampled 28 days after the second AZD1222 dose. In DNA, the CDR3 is TGTGCCAGCAGTTCGGCCGGGACGGACAAATCTGGAAACACCATATATTTT. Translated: CASSSAGTDKSGNTIYF.